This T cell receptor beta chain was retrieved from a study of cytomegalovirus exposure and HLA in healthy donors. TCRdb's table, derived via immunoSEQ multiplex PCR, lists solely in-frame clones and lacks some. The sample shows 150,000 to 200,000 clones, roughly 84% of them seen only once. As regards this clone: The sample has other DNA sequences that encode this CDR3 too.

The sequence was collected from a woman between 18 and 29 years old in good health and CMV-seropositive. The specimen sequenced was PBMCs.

In DNA, the CDR3 is TGTGCCAGTAGTATAAACAGGGTAGGTGAAGCTTTCTTT. Its protein product is CASSINRVGEAFF. The chain is built from TRBV19 and TRBJ1-1; D may be TRBD1 (6 bases). The germline V and J ends were trimmed by 2 bases and 7 bases, with 11 bases remaining between them. This CDR3 comprises 13 residues. Looked up from germline, CDR1 is LNHDA and CDR2 is SQIVND (reference sequence).